A selection of T cell receptor beta chains follows, all from one sample in a study of graft-versus-host responses after intestinal transplantation. The data were produced by immunoSEQ multiplex PCR, yet TCRdb's version contains in-frame clones alone and is incomplete. Among 65,000 to 85,000 clones listed, roughly 89% were seen once. The sequences come from bone marrow, collected 700 to 750 days after intestinal transplantation. Receptors were obtained from a human patient who received an intestinal transplant, so some T cells may come from the graft donor. CDR3s include the opening cysteine and the closing phenylalanine or tryptophan. D genes are given only for firm matches. Clone size is shown for a subset of rows, as once, few, many or a class of expanded clone.

d_gene	v_gene	abundance	j_gene	CDR3nt	CDR3aa
TRBD2	TRBV18	NA	TRBJ2-7	TGTGCCAGCTCACCTAAACATAGCGGGAGGTACGAGCAGTACTTC	CASSPKHSGRYEQYF
TRBD1	TRBV30	NA	TRBJ1-4	TGTGCCTGGAGCCGACAGGGCGAAAAACTGTTTTTT	CAWSRQGEKLFF
NA	TRBV28	NA	TRBJ1-6	TGTGCCACCGCGTTGAGCTCCTATAATTCACCCCTCCACTTT	CATALSSYNSPLHF
NA	TRBV7-2	NA	TRBJ2-5	TGTGCCAGCAGCCCAGGACAGTATGAGACCCAGTACTTC	CASSPGQYETQYF
NA	TRBV4-1	once	TRBJ1-2	TGCGCCAGCAGCCAAGTTAAGGGACCCGTCGTGGGCTACACCTTC	CASSQVKGPVVGYTF
TRBD2	TRBV11-2	once	TRBJ2-7	TGTGCCAGCAGCCCGGGACTAGCGGCCTCCTACGAGCAGTACTTC	CASSPGLAASYEQYF
NA	TRBV6-1	NA	TRBJ2-1	TGTGCCAGCAGTTCGAGGGTTCCCTACAATGAGCAGTTCTTC	CASSSRVPYNEQFF
NA	TRBV5-5	NA	TRBJ2-3	TGTGCCAGCAGGTCCGGGACTCCCTGGGCAGATACGCAGTATTTT	CASRSGTPWADTQYF
NA	TRBV27	NA	TRBJ2-3	TGTGCCAGCAGTTTTTTCGGCGGGGCCGTCACAGATACGCAGTATTTT	CASSFFGGAVTDTQYF
NA	TRBV29-1	once	TRBJ2-2	TGCAGCACCCTAGTAGGTGCGAACACCGGGGAGCTGTTTTTT	CSTLVGANTGELFF
TRBD1	TRBV4-1	NA	TRBJ2-5	TGCGCCAGCAGCCGGACCGGGACAGGGGTCCTGGCGGGGGAGACCCAGTACTTC	CASSRTGTGVLAGETQYF
NA	TRBV27	once	TRBJ2-1	TGTGCCAGCAGTCCTGGACTTCACAATGAGCAGTTCTTC	CASSPGLHNEQFF
NA	TRBV9	NA	TRBJ1-1	TGTGCCAGCAGCGCGCAGGACACTGAAGCTTTCTTT	CASSAQDTEAFF
NA	TRBV6-5	NA	TRBJ2-1	TGTGCCAGCAGTTCCGGGGAGACCTACAATGAGCAGTTCTTC	CASSSGETYNEQFF
TRBD2	TRBV10-3	NA	TRBJ2-1	TGTGCCATCAGTGGAGAACTAGCGGGGGGGTACAATGAGCAGTTCTTC	CAISGELAGGYNEQFF
NA	TRBV6-1	NA	TRBJ1-6	TGTGCCAGCGGATTCGACGGAGATTCACCCCTCCACTTT	CASGFDGDSPLHF
NA	TRBV10-2	few	TRBJ2-5	TGCGCCAGCAGTGGAGGTCTAGCGAGGGGTCAAGAGACCCAGTACTTC	CASSGGLARGQETQYF
TRBD2	TRBV18	NA	TRBJ2-7	TGTGCCAGCTCACCTGGAGGAGCTAGCGGGCTTGGGGGCGAGCAGTACTTC	CASSPGGASGLGGEQYF
TRBD2	TRBV29-1	NA	TRBJ2-7	TGCAGCGTCCGGACTAGCGGCTCCTACGAGCAGTACTTC	CSVRTSGSYEQYF
NA	TRBV5-1	NA	TRBJ1-6	TGCGCCAGCAGCGCGATGGGGAGCTCCTATAATTCACCCCTCCACTTT	CASSAMGSSYNSPLHF
TRBD2	TRBV7-6	NA	TRBJ2-2	TGTGCCAGCAGACTAGCGGGAAGCAACACCGGGGAGCTGTTTTTT	CASRLAGSNTGELFF
TRBD2	TRBV7-9	NA	TRBJ2-2	TGTGCCAGCAGCTTAGTGAGCGGGGGCTCGCGAAAATTCACCGGGGAGCTGTTTTTT	CASSLVSGGSRKFTGELFF
NA	TRBV7-2	NA	TRBJ1-3	TGTGCCAGCAGCTCCGCGACGAGCAGGGGAAACACCATATATTTT	CASSSATSRGNTIYF
NA	TRBV6-5	NA	TRBJ1-2	TGTGCCAGCAGTTACGGTCGACAGTATGGCTACACCTTC	CASSYGRQYGYTF
NA	TRBV28	NA	TRBJ2-7	TGTGCCAGCAGTTCCTCAGGGATCCGGGAGTGGTACGAGCAGTACTTC	CASSSSGIREWYEQYF
TRBD2	TRBV4-2	NA	TRBJ2-7	TGTGCCAGCAGCCAAAAAACTAGCGGGGGGGCCGAGCAGTACTTC	CASSQKTSGGAEQYF
NA	TRBV4-1	NA	TRBJ1-5	TGCGCCAGCAGCCAAGAGCGGTATAGCAATCAGCCCCAGCATTTT	CASSQERYSNQPQHF
TRBD2	TRBV7-3	NA	TRBJ2-1	TGTGCCAGCAGCCTAAATAGCGGGAGTTACAATGAGCAGTTCTTC	CASSLNSGSYNEQFF
NA	TRBV28	NA	TRBJ2-7	TGTGCCAGCAGTTACGAGCAAACTGGCTACGAGCAGTACTTC	CASSYEQTGYEQYF
NA	TRBV5-1	NA	TRBJ2-5	TGCGCCAGCAGATCCGGGACTATCGTAGGGGGGGCCCAGTACTTC	CASRSGTIVGGAQYF
TRBD1	TRBV2	NA	TRBJ1-5	TGTGCCAGCAGGGCAACAGGGGTTTATAGCAATCAGCCCCAGCATTTT	CASRATGVYSNQPQHF
TRBD1	TRBV11-2	NA	TRBJ1-1	TGTGCCAGCAGCCACAGACAGGGGCCCCTGAACACTGAAGCCTTCTTT	CASSHRQGPLNTEAFF
TRBD2	TRBV5-4	NA	TRBJ2-5	TGTGCCACGAAAAAGCGGGGGGGCATCATAGGCCAAGAGACCCAGTACTTC	CATKKRGGIIGQETQYF
NA	TRBV4-1	NA	TRBJ1-4	TGCGCCAGCAGCCAAGACAGCACACTTAATGAAAATCTGTTTTTT	CASSQDSTLNENLFF
TRBD2	TRBV5-1	NA	TRBJ2-1	TGCGCCAGCAGCCAAAAAACCGGGACTAGCGGGGATAAGCAGTTCTTC	CASSQKTGTSGDKQFF
TRBD1	TRBV19	NA	TRBJ1-5	TGTGCCAGTAGTAGACAGGGGAAGCAGCCCCAGCATTTT	CASSRQGKQPQHF
NA	TRBV18	NA	TRBJ2-2	TGTGCCAGCCCCGGCCCTCAGGAGGACGGGGAGCTGTTTTTT	CASPGPQEDGELFF
TRBD2	TRBV4-1	NA	TRBJ2-3	TGCGCCAGCAGCCAAGGTCCTAGCGGGAGACTCACAGATACGCAGTATTTT	CASSQGPSGRLTDTQYF